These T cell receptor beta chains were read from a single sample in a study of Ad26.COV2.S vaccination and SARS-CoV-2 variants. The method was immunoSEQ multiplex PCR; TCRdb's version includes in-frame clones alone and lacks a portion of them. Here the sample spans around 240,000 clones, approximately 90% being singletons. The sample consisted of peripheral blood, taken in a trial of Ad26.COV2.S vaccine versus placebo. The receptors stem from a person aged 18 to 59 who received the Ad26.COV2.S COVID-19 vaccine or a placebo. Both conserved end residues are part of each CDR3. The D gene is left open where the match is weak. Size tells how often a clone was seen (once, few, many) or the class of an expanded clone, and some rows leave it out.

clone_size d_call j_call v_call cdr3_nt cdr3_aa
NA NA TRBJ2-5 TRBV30 TGTGCCTGGAGTCCTACTGGGACCCAGTACTTC CAWSPTGTQYF
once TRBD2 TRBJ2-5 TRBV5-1 TGCGCCAGCAGCTTGGAGGGACTAGCGGGAGAGACCCAGTACTTC CASSLEGLAGETQYF
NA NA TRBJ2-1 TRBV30 TGTGCCAGCCAACAGGCGGCAGGGTTCGGGGAGCAGTTCTTC CASQQAAGFGEQFF
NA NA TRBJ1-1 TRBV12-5 TGTGCTAGTGGTTTGGTAACCGGGACACAGAACACTGAAGCTTTCTTT CASGLVTGTQNTEAFF
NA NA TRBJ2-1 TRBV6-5 TGTGCCAGCAGCGGGGACGGATACAATGAGCAGTTCTTC CASSGDGYNEQFF
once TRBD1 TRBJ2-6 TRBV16 TGTGCCAGCAGCCACCCCTTTACAGGGGAGGGGGCCAACGTCCTGACTTTC CASSHPFTGEGANVLTF
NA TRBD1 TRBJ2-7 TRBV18 TGTGCCAGCTCGAACAGGGGCTCCTACGAGCAGTACTTC CASSNRGSYEQYF
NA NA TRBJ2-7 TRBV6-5 TGTGCCAGCAGTTACTCCCCCGGGATCTCCTACGAGCAGTACTTC CASSYSPGISYEQYF
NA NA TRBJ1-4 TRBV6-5 TGTGCCAGCAGTTCAAGGGGGGCGCCGGAAAAACTGTTTTTT CASSSRGAPEKLFF
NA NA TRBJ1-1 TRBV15 TGTGCCACCAGCAGAGGAGGCGGGAACACTGAAGCTTTCTTT CATSRGGGNTEAFF
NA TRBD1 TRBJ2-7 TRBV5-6 TGTGCCAGCAGCCGGGACAGGGGGAGCGAGCAGTACTTC CASSRDRGSEQYF
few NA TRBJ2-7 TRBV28 TGTGCCAGCAGTTTTAGGACATCCTACTCCGAGCAGTACTTC CASSFRTSYSEQYF
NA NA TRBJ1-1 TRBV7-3 TGTGCCAGCAGCCCGGGTAATGGGAACACTGAAGCTTTCTTT CASSPGNGNTEAFF
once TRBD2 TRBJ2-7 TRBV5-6 TGTGCCAGCAGCGGAGCGGGACTAGCGGGAGGCGAGCAGTACTTC CASSGAGLAGGEQYF
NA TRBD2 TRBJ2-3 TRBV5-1 TGCGCCAGCAGCCCGGTAACGGCGGGGGTCGGCACAGATACGCAGTATTTT CASSPVTAGVGTDTQYF
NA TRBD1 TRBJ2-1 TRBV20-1 TGCAGTGCTAGTTCCGTTCAGGGGGTCTACAATGAGCAGTTCTTC CSASSVQGVYNEQFF
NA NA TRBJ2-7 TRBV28 TGTGCCAGCACTTTCGAGCAGTACTTC CASTFEQYF
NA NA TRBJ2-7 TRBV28 TGTGCCAGCAGTACCGGGGTAGCCTACGAGCAGTACTTC CASSTGVAYEQYF
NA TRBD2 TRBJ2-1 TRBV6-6 TGTGCCAGCAGTCCCGGGGGGTCTCAGCAGTTCTTC CASSPGGSQQFF
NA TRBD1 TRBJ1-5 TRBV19 TGTGCCAGTAGTACCACAGGGGCCGAGCGTCGACAGCCCCAGCATTTT CASSTTGAERRQPQHF
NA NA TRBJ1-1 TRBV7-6 TGTGCCAGCAGCTTAGACCAGGACCTGAACACTGAAGCTTTCTTT CASSLDQDLNTEAFF
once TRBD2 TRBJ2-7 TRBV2 TGTGCCAGCAGTACTAGCGGGAGGGCGTACGAGCAGTACTTC CASSTSGRAYEQYF
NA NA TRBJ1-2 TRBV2 TGTGCCAGCTGGACGGGAGCTAACTATGGCTACACCTTC CASWTGANYGYTF
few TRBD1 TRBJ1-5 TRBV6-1 TGTGCCAGCAGTGAGACAGGGGGTGGTCAGCCCCAGCATTTT CASSETGGGQPQHF
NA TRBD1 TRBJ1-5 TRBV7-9 TGTGCCAGCAGCTTAGGGCCTCCGGGACAGGGTGGCGCGCCCCAGCATTTT CASSLGPPGQGGAPQHF
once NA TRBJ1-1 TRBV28 TGTGCCAGCAGTTTAACGTCCGCGGGGGGAACTGAAGCTTTCTTT CASSLTSAGGTEAFF
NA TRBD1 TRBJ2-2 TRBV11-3 TGTGCCAGCAGCTTCGGGACAGGAAACACCGGGGAGCTGTTTTTT CASSFGTGNTGELFF
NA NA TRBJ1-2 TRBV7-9 TGTGCCAGCAGCTTTGACCTTACTTCCAACTATGGCTACACCTTC CASSFDLTSNYGYTF
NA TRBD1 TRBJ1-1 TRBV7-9 TGTGCCAGCAGCCAACAGGGGGCTGAAGCTTTCTTT CASSQQGAEAFF
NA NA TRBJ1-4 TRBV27 TGTGCCAGCAGCGATACTGGGCAGGCAACTAATGAAAAACTGTTTTTT CASSDTGQATNEKLFF
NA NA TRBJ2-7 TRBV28 TGTGCCAGCAGCCAAATAAAGTGGACGAGGAGCTCCTACGAGCAGTACTTC CASSQIKWTRSSYEQYF
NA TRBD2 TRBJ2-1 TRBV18 TGTGCCAGCTCACCACCGCTAGCGGGAGGGCCGAGATATGAGCAGTTCTTC CASSPPLAGGPRYEQFF
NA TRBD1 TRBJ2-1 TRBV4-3 TGCGCCAGCAGCCAAGATGCAGGGGGTCGGGAGCAGTTCTTC CASSQDAGGREQFF
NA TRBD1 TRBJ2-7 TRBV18 TGTGCCAGCTCACCACCGATAGGGACAGGCTACTCCTACGAGCAGTACTTC CASSPPIGTGYSYEQYF
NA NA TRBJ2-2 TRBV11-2 TGTGCCAGCAGCTTAGATCGGCAGTTGAACACCGGGGAGCTGTTTTTT CASSLDRQLNTGELFF
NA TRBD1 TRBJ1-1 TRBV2 TGTGCCAGCAGACCCAGACAGGGTCCGGCTGAAGCTTTCTTT CASRPRQGPAEAFF
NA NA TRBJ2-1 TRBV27 TGTGCCAGCGGGGGCGACAATGAGCAGTTCTTC CASGGDNEQFF
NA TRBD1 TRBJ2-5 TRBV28 TGTGCCAGCAGTGATACGCTGGGACAGGGGGCGGGTGGCTGGCGAGAGACCCAGTACTTC CASSDTLGQGAGGWRETQYF
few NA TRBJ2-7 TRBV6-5 TGTGCCAGCAGTTACTCGACGAGTCCCGGCCCCTACGAGCAGTACTTC CASSYSTSPGPYEQYF
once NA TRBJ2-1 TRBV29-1 TGCAGCGTTGAGGTGAGGGATTGGCAGTTCTTC CSVEVRDWQFF
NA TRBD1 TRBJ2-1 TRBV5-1 TGCGCCAGCAGCACGACAGGGTCCAATGAGCAGTTCTTC CASSTTGSNEQFF
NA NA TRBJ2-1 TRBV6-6 TGTGCCAGCAGTTACAGGACTAAGGATGAGCAGTTCTTC CASSYRTKDEQFF
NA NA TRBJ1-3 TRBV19 TGTGCCAGTACCATAACCCCGGGTCTCGGGGGCACCATATATTTT CASTITPGLGGTIYF
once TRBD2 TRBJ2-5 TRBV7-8 TGTGCCAGCAGCTTAGTTGGCAGCGGGGGGCTGGCTCGGACCCAGTACTTC CASSLVGSGGLARTQYF
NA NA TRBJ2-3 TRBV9 TGTGCCAGCAGCGCACGAGCGGGAGATACGCAGTATTTT CASSARAGDTQYF
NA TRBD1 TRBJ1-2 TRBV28 TGTGCCAGCAGTTTGGGGGGACAGGGGGCGGGCGGCTACACCTTC CASSLGGQGAGGYTF
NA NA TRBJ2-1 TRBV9 TGTGCCAGCAGCCCCGGACGGATATCCTCCTACAATGAGCAGTTCTTC CASSPGRISSYNEQFF
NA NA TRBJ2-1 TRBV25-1 TGTGCCAGCAGTGATCTGGTCAGAGGGGGGAATGAGCAGTTCTTC CASSDLVRGGNEQFF
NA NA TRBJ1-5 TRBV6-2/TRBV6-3 TGTGCCAGCAGGCCTGGACAGCCTAATCAGCCCCAGCATTTT CASRPGQPNQPQHF
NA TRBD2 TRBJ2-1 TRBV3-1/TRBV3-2 TGTGCCAGCAGCTTCACCGTAGGCGCGGGACTAGCGGGGGACTCCTACAATGAGCAGTTCTTC CASSFTVGAGLAGDSYNEQFF
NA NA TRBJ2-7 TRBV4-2 TGTGCCAGCAGCCAAGATCGGGGGCCCCGGGAGCAGTACTTC CASSQDRGPREQYF
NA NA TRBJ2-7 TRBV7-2 TGTGCCAGCAGCTTAGCGGGCAGGGAAAGGTACGAGCAGTACTTC CASSLAGRERYEQYF
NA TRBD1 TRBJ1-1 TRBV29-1 TGCAGCGTTGACTGGGGTGACAGGGGGCGCGAAACTGAAGCTTTCTTT CSVDWGDRGRETEAFF
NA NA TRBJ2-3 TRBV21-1 TGTGCCAGCATACAACGTAGTGGGTGCCCAGATACGCAGTATTTT CASIQRSGCPDTQYF
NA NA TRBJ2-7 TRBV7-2 TGTGCCAGCAGCTTAGAAGTGGATAGGAACTACGAGCAGTACTTC CASSLEVDRNYEQYF
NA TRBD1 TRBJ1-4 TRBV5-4 TGTGCCAGCAGCTCCGGACAGGGAGATGAAAAACTGTTTTTT CASSSGQGDEKLFF
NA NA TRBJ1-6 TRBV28 TGTGCCAGCACTAACAGTAACTCACCCCTCCACTTT CASTNSNSPLHF
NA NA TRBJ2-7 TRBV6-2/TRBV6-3 TGTGCCAGCAGTTCCCCAGGGAATCCTTACTACGAGCAGTACTTC CASSSPGNPYYEQYF
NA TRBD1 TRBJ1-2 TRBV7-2 TGTGCCAGCAGACCAGGACAGGGACATGGCTACACCTTC CASRPGQGHGYTF
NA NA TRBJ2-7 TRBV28 TGTGCCAGCAGGGGAACAGGGTCCTACGAGCAGTACTTC CASRGTGSYEQYF